This T cell receptor beta chain appears in the sequencing data of a study of blood T cell repertoires in COVID-19. Study-level information: There were acute and convalescent COVID-19 samples, and they came from the United States, Italy and Spain.

In the authors' workflow: For nucleated cells, counts were estimated from reference gene primer amplification. Profiled with immunoSEQ multiplex PCR; TCRdb holds only in-frame clones, not every one. The V and J calls and clone size are taken from that table; D and trimming were inferred from the DNA. The sample lists about 360,000 clones; about four fifths were seen once. Specimen: peripheral blood. The sequence was obtained from a man under 40 with active or convalescent COVID-19.

CDR3 sequence: CATSDLSASGAYEQYF. CDR3 nucleotides: TGTGCCACCAGTGATTTAAGCGCTAGCGGGGCCTACGAGCAGTACTTC. The chain recombines TRBV24-1 with TRBJ2-7; 9 bases line up with TRBD2. V lost 1 base, J lost 2 bases, and 5 bases stayed unmatched. Germline V CDR1 and CDR2: KGHDR, SFDVKD. CDR3 length: 16 amino acids.